A single sample gave rise to the 5 T cell receptor beta chains below, sequenced in a study of blood T cell repertoires in COVID-19. TCRdb's table, derived via immunoSEQ multiplex PCR, lists solely in-frame clones and lacks some. Of roughly 200,000 clones in the sample, around 85% were seen once. Material: PBMCs or T cells enriched from blood (not recorded which). These receptors were collected from a man aged 35-49 years who had recovered from COVID-19.

The chain employs TRBV7-9 and TRBJ1-1; TRBD1 is a possible D gene (6 bases). The CDR3 covers 13 residues. Trimming took off 6 bases at V and 4 bases at J, with 12 bases between the two ends. Germline CDR1 SEHNR, CDR2 FQNEAQ (reference sequence). CDR3 sequence: CASRKGVSTEAFF. The CDR3 nucleotides are TGTGCCAGCAGGAAGGGGGTATCCACTGAAGCTTTCTTT.

This clone appeared a single time. V usage is TRBV28 and J usage is TRBJ1-1; TRBD1 matches at 8 bases. CDR3 length: 18 residues. The V gene's germline CDR1 is MDHEN and CDR2 SYDVKM. With 6 bases clipped from V and 1 base from J, the junction kept 16 bases outside the gene matches. The CDR3 loop is CASSPPTRNRGGNTEAFF. DNA for the CDR3: TGTGCCAGCAGCCCCCCGACTCGGAACAGGGGGGGGAACACTGAAGCTTTCTTT.

The V gene is TRBV7-6, the J gene TRBJ2-1; 8 bases are a match to TRBD2. The germline V gene encodes CDR1 SGHVS and CDR2 FNYEAQ. The CDR3 totals 15 residues. With V trimmed by 3 bases and J by 0 bases, 1 base remained unmatched. The DNA of the CDR3 is TGTGCCAGCAGCTTTCTAGCGGGCTCCTACAATGAGCAGTTCTTC. This translates into CASSFLAGSYNEQFF.

V and J are TRBV12-3 or TRBV12-4 and TRBJ1-3, with a possible D match to TRBD1 (5 bases). Trimming took off 2 bases at V and 8 bases at J, with 10 bases between the two ends. The CDR3 runs to 13 residues. CDR3 in DNA: TGTGCCAGCAGTTTAAGAGGACAAGACACCATATATTTT. It yields the protein CASSLRGQDTIYF.

V usage is TRBV6-5 and J usage is TRBJ2-7; 9 bases fit TRBD1. Unmatched junction bases numbered 8, after V lost 6 bases and J lost 5 bases. Germline assignment: CDR1 MNHEY and CDR2 SVGAGI. This CDR3 is built from 14 residues. The CDR3 loop is CASSPGTGLNEQYF. As DNA, the CDR3 is TGTGCCAGCAGCCCCGGGACAGGGTTGAACGAGCAGTACTTC.